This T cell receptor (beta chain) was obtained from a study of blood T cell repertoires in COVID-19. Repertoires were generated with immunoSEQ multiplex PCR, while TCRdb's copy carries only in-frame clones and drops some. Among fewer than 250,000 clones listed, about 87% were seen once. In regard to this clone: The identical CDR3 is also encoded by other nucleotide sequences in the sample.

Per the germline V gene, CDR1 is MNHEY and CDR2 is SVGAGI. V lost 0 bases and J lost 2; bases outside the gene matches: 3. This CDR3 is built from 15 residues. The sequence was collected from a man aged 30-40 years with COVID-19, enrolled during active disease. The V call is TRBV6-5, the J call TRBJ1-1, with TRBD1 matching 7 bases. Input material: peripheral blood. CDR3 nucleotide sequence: TGTGCCAGCAGTTACTCAGGGACAGTAAACACTGAAGCTTTCTTT. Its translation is CASSYSGTVNTEAFF.